This passage covers 22 T cell receptor beta chains from one sample sequenced in a study of OX40 agonist ivuxolimab in advanced cancers. Assay: immunoSEQ multiplex PCR; the TCRdb copy retains only in-frame clones and omits some. The sample yields roughly 80,000 clones, approximately 86% seen once. Sequenced here: CD4+ or CD8+ T cells sorted from blood, sampled in a trial of the OX40 agonist ivuxolimab. The receptors were gathered from an adult with an advanced solid tumor such as melanoma, head and neck, liver or kidney cancer.

The gene calls are TRBV27 and TRBJ2-3; D assignment may be TRBD1 or TRBD2 (5 bases each). V shed 5 bases and J shed 5 bases, with 14 bases lying between them. The CDR3 runs to 14 residues. Germline-derived CDR1 and CDR2 are MNHEY and SMNVEV (reference sequence). Written as DNA, the CDR3 is TGTGCCAGCAGTATAACGAGGGGACGAGATACGCAGTATTTT. Protein sequence: CASSITRGRDTQYF.

This sequence joins TRBV4-1 and TRBJ1-3; the D is unclear. In germline, CDR1 is MGHRA, CDR2 YSYEKL. The CDR3 has 11 amino acids. The germline V and J ends were trimmed by 5 bases and 1 base, with 0 bases remaining between them. The CDR3 region is CASSSGNTIYF. In DNA form, the CDR3 reads TGCGCCAGCAGCTCTGGAAACACCATATATTTT.

The chain has TRBV4-1 and TRBJ2-7, with D tentatively TRBD2 (6 bases). This CDR3 region has 15 residues. Trimming removed 0 bases from V and 0 bases from J, with 9 bases in between. Germline assignment: CDR1 MGHRA and CDR2 YSYEKL. The chain's CDR3 is CASSQDREISYEQYF. DNA of the CDR3: TGCGCCAGCAGCCAAGATCGGGAGATCTCCTACGAGCAGTACTTC.

This chain uses TRBV5-1 with TRBJ1-4; D gene unclear. The CDR3 loop spans 14 amino acids. Trimming left V 4 bases short and J 0 bases short, with 7 bases between. Per the germline V gene, CDR1 is SGHRS and CDR2 is YFSETQ. The CDR3 protein is CASSVSATNEKLFF. CDR3 bases: TGCGCCAGCAGCGTCAGCGCAACTAATGAAAAACTGTTTTTT.

This clone was recorded once. The chain carries TRBV28 and TRBJ1-2; the D gene is possibly TRBD1 (5 bases). Germline V lookup: CDR1 MDHEN, CDR2 SYDVKM. Deletions cut 6 bases from V and 5 bases from J, with 16 bases between. The CDR3 sequence is 14 residues long. CDR3 DNA sequence: TGTGCCAGCAGCCGCGACGGGGGAAATTATGGCTACACCTTC. It specifies CASSRDGGNYGYTF.

This sequence joins TRBV30 and TRBJ2-7; possible D gene TRBD2, 5 bases. Germline CDR1 and CDR2: GTSNPN and SVGIG (reference sequence). The CDR3 consists of 14 residues. Trimming stripped 1 base from V and 3 bases from J, with 13 bases between. The CDR3 spells CAWSEGEINYEQYF. The DNA of the CDR3 is TGTGCCTGGAGTGAGGGAGAAATAAACTACGAGCAGTACTTC.

This clone came up once. The chain has TRBV18 and TRBJ2-7, with D unresolved. The CDR3 is made up of 12 amino acids. With 4 bases removed from V and 2 bases from J, the gap between germline ends came to 6 bases. Per the germline V gene, CDR1 is KGHSH and CDR2 is LQKENI. The CDR3 nucleotides are TGTGCCAGCTCACGACTTACCTACGAGCAGTACTTC. It is translated as CASSRLTYEQYF.

J is TRBJ2-7 and V is TRBV6-6, with unresolved D. V lost 9 bases, J lost 3 bases, and 24 bases lay in between. Germline CDR1 reads MNHNY; CDR2 reads SVGAGI (reference sequence). The CDR3 extends over 16 amino acids. CDR3 region: CARGNVTGRSLYEQYF. Here the CDR3 DNA reads TGTGCCAGGGGTAATGTGACGGGCAGGAGCCTCTACGAGCAGTACTTC.

The chain carries TRBV7-2 and TRBJ1-4; 9 nucleotides align to TRBD1. The CDR3 spans 17 residues. Germline V gene sequence: CDR1 SGHTA, CDR2 FQGNSA. The ends lost 0 bases at V and 5 bases at J; junction bases unmatched: 7. The CDR3 is CASSLAPTGTGNEKLFF. The CDR3 region has the DNA TGTGCCAGCAGCTTAGCGCCCACCGGGACAGGGAATGAAAAACTGTTTTTT.

The chain uses TRBV7-9 and TRBJ2-2, with D perhaps TRBD2 (6 bases). Between the trimmed V and J ends, which lost 3 bases and 6 bases, there was a span of 23 bases. Germline assignment: CDR1 SEHNR and CDR2 FQNEAQ (reference sequence). The CDR3 runs 18 residues. Here the CDR3 DNA reads TGTGCCAGCAGCTTGGGGCGGGGCACCCTTGGCGTGGCCGGGGAGCTGTTTTTT. Its translation: CASSLGRGTLGVAGELFF. Full variable domain (outside the CDR3, taken from reference TRBV7-9 and TRBJ2-2): DTGVSQNPRHKITKRGQNVTFRCDPISEHNRLYWYRQTLGQGPEFLTYFQNEAQLEKSRLLSDRFSAERPKGSFSTLEIQRTEQGDSAMYLCASSLGRGTLGVAGELFFGEGSRLTVL.

This chain uses TRBV6-5 with TRBJ1-2, with D possibly TRBD1 on 5 matching bases. The CDR3 is 15 residues long. V lost 7 bases and J lost 4, with 19 bases in between. Germline lookup yields CDR1 MNHEY and CDR2 SVGAGI. CDR3 loop: CASKGVKGPTYGYTF. Written as DNA, the CDR3 is TGTGCCAGCAAAGGAGTCAAGGGACCAACCTATGGCTACACCTTC.

This sequence joins TRBV29-1 and TRBJ2-5; 9 bases are shared with TRBD1. Germline V gives CDR1 SQVTM, CDR2 ANQGSEA. J lost 6 bases, V lost 4 bases, and 3 bases had no gene match. The CDR3 totals 12 residues. CDR3 amino acids: CSVAQGAKTQYF. The CDR3 DNA follows: TGCAGCGTTGCACAGGGGGCGAAGACCCAGTACTTC.

The chain recombines TRBV19 with TRBJ2-5; D is ambiguous. The J call may be faulty, since TRBJ2-7 better matches the DNA end. Germline assignment: CDR1 LNHDA and CDR2 SQIVND (reference sequence). The CDR3 is 14 amino acids. The CDR3 reads CASSTPLPVYEQYF. CDR3 coding DNA: TGTGCCAGTAGTACCCCCCTACCCGTCTACGAGCAGTACTTC.

This chain joins TRBV28 and TRBJ1-2, with D perhaps matching TRBD1 (5 bases). Germline CDR1 reads MDHEN; CDR2 reads SYDVKM. Trimming removed 5 bases at V and 5 bases at J, with 12 bases between. This CDR3 has 13 amino acids. The CDR3 DNA reads as TGTGCCAGCAGTCCCCCGGGGGATTATGGCTACACCTTC. Translating it yields CASSPPGDYGYTF.

The genes are TRBV7-2 and TRBJ2-3; perhaps TRBD2 as D (6 bases). The V and J ends lost 0 bases and 4 bases respectively, with 14 bases between them. Per the germline V gene, CDR1 is SGHTA and CDR2 is FQGNSA. This CDR3 is 16 amino acids long. The CDR3 protein is CASSLARGPGSDTQYF. In nucleotides, the CDR3 is TGTGCCAGCAGCTTAGCGCGGGGCCCGGGTTCAGATACGCAGTATTTT. The whole variable domain, filled in from reference TRBV7-2 and TRBJ2-3, reads GAGVSQSPSNKVTEKGKDVELRCDPISGHTALYWYRQSLGQGLEFLIYFQGNSAPDKSGLPSDRFSAERTGGSVSTLTIQRTQQEDSAVYLCASSLARGPGSDTQYFGPGTRLTVL.

A single count supports this clone. The chain carries TRBV11-1 and TRBJ2-3, with D hard to call. This CDR3 has 12 residues. In germline, CDR1 is SGHAT, CDR2 FQDESV (reference sequence). Between the trimmed V and J ends, which lost 5 bases and 5 bases, there was a span of 8 bases. The DNA for the CDR3 is TGTGCCAGCAGCACCCGTGTAGATACGCAGTATTTT. Protein product: CASSTRVDTQYF.

V gene TRBV7-3 combines with J gene TRBJ2-2, with a weak D call TRBD2 (6 bases). Germline CDR1 and CDR2: SGHTA and FQGTGA. V gave up 5 bases and J gave up 7 bases, with 17 bases separating them. This CDR3 has 15 residues. CDR3 residues: CASSQGRLASGELFF. DNA of the CDR3: TGTGCCAGCAGCCAAGGCCGGCTAGCGAGCGGGGAGCTGTTTTTT.

The chain recombines TRBV18 with TRBJ1-2, with a weak D call TRBD1 (6 bases). Trimming removed 2 bases from V and 5 bases from J, with 18 bases in between. The CDR3 length is 16 residues. The germline V gene has CDR1 KGHSH and CDR2 LQKENI. This CDR3 is CASSPRTASMFYGYTF. DNA for the CDR3: TGTGCCAGCTCACCAAGGACAGCTTCTATGTTTTATGGCTACACCTTC.

This clone was seen only a few times. V is TRBV29-1 and J is TRBJ2-5; D tentatively fits TRBD1 or TRBD2 (5 bases each). Trimming stripped 4 bases from V and 1 base from J, with 10 bases between. The CDR3 loop spans 13 amino acids. Germline lookup yields CDR1 SQVTM and CDR2 ANQGSEA. CDR3 in DNA: TGCAGCGTTGGGGGACGGTTCCAAGAGACCCAGTACTTC. This encodes CSVGGRFQETQYF.

This clone was observed a handful of times. This sequence joins TRBV5-1 and TRBJ2-1; 9 nucleotides match TRBD2. Unmatched junction bases numbered 15, after V lost 4 bases and J lost 10 bases. The CDR3 has 16 amino acids. Germline CDR1 reads SGHRS; CDR2 reads YFSETQ. CDR3 amino acids: CASSLGLAGERKEQFF. In DNA form, the CDR3 reads TGCGCCAGCAGCCTCGGTTTAGCGGGAGAGCGAAAGGAGCAGTTCTTC. The full variable domain, completed using reference TRBV5-1 and TRBJ2-1, is KAGVTQTPRYLIKTRGQQVTLSCSPISGHRSVSWYQQTPGQGLQFLFEYFSETQRNKGNFPGRFSGRQFSNSRSEMNVSTLELGDSALYLCASSLGLAGERKEQFFGPGTRLTVL.

This rearrangement joins TRBV7-9 to TRBJ2-3; D is undetermined. V was shortened by 7 bases and J by 1 base, with 9 bases between the two germline ends. CDR3 size: 13 residues. The germline V gene encodes CDR1 SEHNR and CDR2 FQNEAQ (reference sequence). DNA of the CDR3: TGTGCCAGCACCTTCTCCGGCACAGATACGCAGTATTTT. Protein sequence: CASTFSGTDTQYF.

The chain links TRBV5-4 to TRBJ2-7, with a weak D call TRBD2 (6 bases). The ends were cut back, 4 bases at V and 1 base at J, with 12 bases in the middle. The germline V gene has CDR1 SGHNT and CDR2 YYREEE (reference sequence). The CDR3 covers 14 residues. The CDR3 here is CASSQRAGSYEQYF. The CDR3 DNA follows: TGTGCCAGCAGCCAGCGGGCAGGGTCCTACGAGCAGTACTTC.